Listed below are T cell receptor beta chains from one sample, sequenced in a study of cytomegalovirus exposure and HLA in healthy donors. Assay: immunoSEQ multiplex PCR; the TCRdb copy retains only in-frame clones and omits some. The profile shows about 160,000 clones, less than 90% of them singletons. The sample consisted of PBMCs. These receptors were collected from a boy younger than 10 in good health and CMV-seronegative. Each CDR3 is given with its conserved first and last residue. A D gene is named only where the DNA matches it firmly. The size field is filled for only some rows; it gives once, few, many or a size class.

TRBV10-3	TRBJ2-1	few	TRBD2	CAIRGTSGREYNEQFF	TGTGCCATCAGGGGGACTAGCGGGAGGGAATACAATGAGCAGTTCTTC
TRBV5-1	TRBJ2-2	NA	NA	CASSPGSSGELFF	TGCGCCAGCAGCCCGGGATCGTCCGGGGAGCTGTTTTTT
TRBV7-6	TRBJ2-1	NA	TRBD2	CASSPLAGANEQFF	TGTGCCAGCAGCCCTCTAGCGGGAGCTAATGAGCAGTTCTTC
TRBV4-1	TRBJ2-1	once	NA	CASSQEDSYNEQFF	TGCGCCAGCAGCCAAGAGGACTCTTACAATGAGCAGTTCTTC
TRBV9	TRBJ2-3	few	TRBD2	CASSVAGGSMRGNTDTQYF	TGTGCCAGCAGCGTAGCCGGGGGGTCGATGCGGGGCAACACAGATACGCAGTATTTT
TRBV27	TRBJ1-1	NA	NA	CASSPTQVAEAFF	TGTGCCAGCAGTCCAACCCAGGTGGCTGAAGCTTTCTTT
TRBV14	TRBJ2-5	NA	NA	CASSQVQGLGETQYF	TGTGCCAGCAGCCAAGTGCAGGGGTTGGGAGAGACCCAGTACTTC
TRBV19	TRBJ2-7	NA	TRBD2	CASSLSGTGEQYF	TGTGCCAGTAGTCTTAGCGGGACGGGCGAGCAGTACTTC
TRBV5-1	TRBJ1-1	NA	NA	CASSQGYTEAFF	TGCGCCAGCAGCCAGGGGTACACTGAAGCTTTCTTT
TRBV19	TRBJ1-5	few	TRBD1	CASSPAGTGNQPQHF	TGTGCCAGTAGTCCCGCCGGGACAGGGAATCAGCCCCAGCATTTT
TRBV29-1	TRBJ2-5	NA	NA	CSVEGGLKETQYF	TGCAGCGTTGAAGGGGGACTGAAAGAGACCCAGTACTTC
TRBV11-2	TRBJ2-7	NA	TRBD2	CASSLVGSLAGVGEQYF	TGTGCCAGCAGCTTAGTTGGGTCCCTAGCGGGAGTAGGGGAGCAGTACTTC
TRBV4-2	TRBJ2-1	NA	TRBD1	CASSQEAGQGRDEQFF	TGTGCCAGCAGCCAAGAAGCGGGACAGGGGCGGGATGAGCAGTTCTTC
TRBV4-1	TRBJ1-1	few	NA	CASSPMDSYTEAFF	TGCGCCAGCAGCCCGATGGACAGCTACACTGAAGCTTTCTTT
TRBV27	TRBJ2-5	once	NA	CASSPRGWETQYF	TGTGCCAGCAGTCCCCGAGGCTGGGAGACCCAGTACTTC
TRBV28	TRBJ2-5	NA	TRBD2	CASSPGTSGRRETQYF	TGTGCCAGCAGCCCTGGGACTAGCGGGAGGAGGGAGACCCAGTACTTC
TRBV5-1	TRBJ2-5	NA	TRBD1	CASSLETGGETQYF	TGCGCCAGCAGCTTGGAGACAGGGGGGGAGACCCAGTACTTC
TRBV19	TRBJ2-7	NA	TRBD2	CASSLSGRKDGEQYF	TGTGCCAGTAGTTTAAGCGGGAGGAAAGACGGAGAGCAGTACTTC